This T cell receptor (beta chain) was identified in a study of human T cells and chemical hapten exposure (TCRdb year 2021). Regarding the study in general: For sensitization, 2% DPC in acetone was applied to a 2 cm by 2 cm area of upper inner arm skin. Throughout the roughly 26-week study period, patients were also given weekly therapeutic DPC doses on the scalp. Patch testing on the upper back used Finn chambers containing 0.01% DPC, with scoring done after 6 days according to International Contact Dermatitis Research Group standards. The mostly female patient cohort included alopecia areata with under or over 50% scalp involvement, alopecia totalis and alopecia universalis. The libraries were sequenced as a pool, and the TCR yield per sample differed mostly because of small variations in library volumes within the pool. The study tracked peripheral blood TCR repertoire changes in vivo during primary and secondary sensitization to the hapten diphenylcyclopropenone (DPC) in alopecia patients. Patient blood was sampled pre-sensitization (week 0) and at 2, 6 and about 24 weeks after DPC sensitization. Blood for TCR sequencing was provided by twenty-nine alopecia patients at one to four time points (pre-sensitization, 2, 6 and 24 weeks).

Libraries were prepared through RACE. TCRdb names NextSeq 500 as the instrument used. During library preparation, unique molecular identifiers were attached to individual cDNA molecules so that TCRs could be counted quantitatively and reproducibly. From each blood RNA sample, both TCR alpha and TCR beta chains were sequenced. The authors' pipeline ran thus. A median of roughly 99,000 TCRs per sample was observed, with a range of about 23,224 to 700,000. V, J and CDR3 annotation of the TCR reads was performed with the Decombinator software suite. For the PS versus PT1 abundance plots, all samples were subsampled to the same number of TCRs (28,000). Expanded TCRs were defined as absent before sensitization and observed at least eight times at the 2-week time point. TCRdb's own reprocessing of the public reads used fastp at Q25 and MiXCR and kept productive beta chains. Entries are consolidated by CDR3 protein sequence, retaining the most common genes and DNA. It is TCRdb's table, rather than the study itself, that gives the V and J calls and clone size. This sample comprises under 450,000 distinct CDR3 sequences, about 6.9% of them detected only once. The ten largest make up more than 5.5% of the sample.

This clonotype was seen a few times. This receptor's antigen is unknown. It has no much larger one-base neighbor in the sample; base qualities were not kept. This specimen's time point label, per the study, means: patch test 2, 6 weeks after DPC sensitization. The treatment or condition label on this specimen signifies: therapeutic diphenylcyclopropenone sensitization with weekly scalp DPC. At each patch-test visit, blood was drawn before the patch test was applied. Patients were considered eligible if aged 18 to 70, diagnosed with alopecia and deemed suitable for DPC therapy, and patients were excluded if pregnant. Total RNA was extracted from unfractionated whole blood that had been collected in Tempus Blood RNA tubes. What the study reported, not specific to this receptor: Alopecia, a presumed autoimmune disease, was present in all patients, so the immune response of the patients might differ from that of healthy individuals. Repeated subsampling changed both the strength of the expansion versus patch-test correlation and the threshold at which the correlation became significant. Patch test score was positively correlated with the number of PT1 expanded TCRs, with significance at thresholds 8, 16 and 32 but not at 4. DPC sensitization did not change how many TCRs were above 1 in 1000 frequency, and no evidence was found of alterations in global repertoire structure. Significantly more large CDR3 similarity clusters were formed by expanded TCRs than by pre-sensitization or healthy control sets, consistent with antigen-driven responses.

According to the germline V gene (reference sequence), CDR1 reads MNHEY and CDR2 reads SMNVEV. V gives up 4 bases and J gives up 8 bases, and the segment between their germline ends measures 21 bases. The CDR3 covers 16 residues, taking in both the cysteine and the phenylalanine. CDR3 DNA only is kept here, 48 bases in frame from base 1. The chain uses TRBV27 and TRBJ2-1; possibly the D gene is TRBD2, per 6 matching bases. This TCR came from a woman aged 18 to 35 with alopecia areata. Some clones in this sample may be carry-over from other donors' samples. Material: whole blood, obtained in connection with sensitization to the hapten diphenylcyclopropenone (DPC). For the CDR3, the sequence is CASSSYNPTSIHEQFF. The nucleotide sequence reads as follows: TGTGCCAGCAGTTCGTATAACCCGACTAGTATCCATGAGCAGTTCTTC.